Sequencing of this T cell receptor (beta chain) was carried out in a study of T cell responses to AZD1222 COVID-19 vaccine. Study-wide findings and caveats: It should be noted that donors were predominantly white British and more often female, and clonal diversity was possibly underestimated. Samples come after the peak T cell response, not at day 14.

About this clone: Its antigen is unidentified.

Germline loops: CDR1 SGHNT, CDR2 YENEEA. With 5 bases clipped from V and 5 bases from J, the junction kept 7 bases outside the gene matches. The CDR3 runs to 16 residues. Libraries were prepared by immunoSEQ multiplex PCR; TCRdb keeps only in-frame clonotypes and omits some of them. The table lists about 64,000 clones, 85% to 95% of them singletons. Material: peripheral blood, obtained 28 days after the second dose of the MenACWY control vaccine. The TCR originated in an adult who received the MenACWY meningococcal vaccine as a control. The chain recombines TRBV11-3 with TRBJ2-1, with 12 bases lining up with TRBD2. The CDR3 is CASSVQGTSGHNEQFF. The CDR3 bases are TGTGCCAGCAGCGTACAGGGGACTAGCGGGCACAATGAGCAGTTCTTC.